A single TCR beta chain is shown here with its context. Its antigen is as yet unknown. Whereas donors were nominally healthy upon sampling, unrecorded immune exposures were probable. This entry belongs to a study of cytomegalovirus exposure and HLA in healthy donors. V was shortened by 0 bases and J by 2 bases, with 14 bases between the two germline ends. Germline V CDR1 and CDR2: SGDLS, YYNGEE. The CDR3 is 16 residues long. Study-wide results and limits: In a later analysis, V- and J-gene trimming of beta chains associated with a DCLRE1C missense variant, replicated independently. Later on, an analysis found that several of the most significant clusters appeared to be linked to common viral pathogens, which included parvovirus B19. The study labeled under 200 TCR beta chains cytomegalovirus-associated.

PCR used 60 Vbeta primers and 13 Jbeta primers. Method: immunoSEQ multiplex PCR; TCRdb's copy keeps in-frame clones and lacks some. The table has roughly 170,000 clones, 80% to 85% seen once. Sequenced material: PBMCs. The chain links TRBV9 to TRBJ2-5, with D uncertain. The receptor's source is a man aged 50 to 59 in good health and CMV-seronegative. The CDR3 is CASSVAGDRLQETQYF. The CDR3 DNA is TGTGCCAGCAGCGTAGCCGGCGACCGACTTCAAGAGACCCAGTACTTC.